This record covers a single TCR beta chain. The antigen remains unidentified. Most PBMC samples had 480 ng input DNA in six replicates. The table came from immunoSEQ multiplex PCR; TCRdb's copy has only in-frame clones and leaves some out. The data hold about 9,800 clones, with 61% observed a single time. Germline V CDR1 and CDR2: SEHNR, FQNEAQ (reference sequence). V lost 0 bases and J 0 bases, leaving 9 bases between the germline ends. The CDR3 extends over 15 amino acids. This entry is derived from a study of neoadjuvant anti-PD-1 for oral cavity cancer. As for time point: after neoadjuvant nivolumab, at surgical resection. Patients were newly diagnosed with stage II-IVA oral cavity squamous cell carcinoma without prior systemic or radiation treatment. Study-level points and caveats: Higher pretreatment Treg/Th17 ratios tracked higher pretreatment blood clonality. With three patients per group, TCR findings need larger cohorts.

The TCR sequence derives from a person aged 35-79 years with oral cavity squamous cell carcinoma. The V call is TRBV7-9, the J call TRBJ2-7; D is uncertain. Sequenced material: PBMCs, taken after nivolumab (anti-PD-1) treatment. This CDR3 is CASSLAFRNSYEQYF. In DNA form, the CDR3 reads TGTGCCAGCAGCTTAGCGTTTAGAAACTCCTACGAGCAGTACTTC.